This T cell receptor beta chain was documented in a study of identical twins' blood T cells. Points from the study as a whole: Environmental influences on twin similarity could not be excluded.

Sample barcodes were added at both library ends during cDNA synthesis. TCRdb reprocessed the 5' RACE reads with MiXCR, giving one entry per CDR3 protein. The sample shows hundreds of thousands of distinct CDR3 sequences, 28% of them seen only once. On this clonotype: As yet, its antigen is unknown.

The sample was PBMCs. This clonotype was sampled from a woman aged 18-50 years in good health.

As DNA, the CDR3 is TGTGCCAGCTCTCCGACGGGACTGTGGGGTGAGCAGTACTTC. This encodes CASSPTGLWGEQYF. The chain couples TRBV6-2 or TRBV6-3 to TRBJ2-7; D is perhaps TRBD2 (6 bases). The V gene lost 8 bases and the J gene lost 7 bases, with 21 bases spanning the gap. The V gene's germline CDR1 is MNHEY and CDR2 SVGEGT. The CDR3 extends over 14 amino acids.